These 8 T cell receptor beta chains were sequenced from one sample in a study of tumor and adjacent non-tumor tissue in lung cancer. RNA was extracted from bulk tissue without any cell sorting. The normal lung tissue was taken more than 3 cm from the tumor edge. TCRbeta libraries were built with three rounds of nested PCR, modified from ARM-PCR. One entry per CDR3 protein, called by TCRdb with MiXCR from the multiplex PCR reads. The sample yields 50,000 or so distinct CDR3 sequences, around three quarters seen once. The specimen sequenced was distant non-tumor lung tissue. These receptors all stem from a woman aged 60-75 years with non-small cell lung cancer.

As to this clonotype: Likely a read error: the CDR3 ends without its conserved phenylalanine or tryptophan. This chain connects TRBV6-2 or TRBV6-3 to TRBJ1-5; D remains ambiguous. This CDR3 is 16 amino acids long. Per germline, CDR1 MNHEY and CDR2 SVGEGT. CDR3 DNA: TGTGTCAGCCTCGGGCAGGTGCGAACTGGCAATCAGCCTCAGCATTAT. This gives the protein CVSLGQVRTGNQPQHY.

In the case of this clonotype: Given a much more abundant clone one base away, this may be a read error. The gene calls are TRBV24-1 and TRBJ1-4; 7 bases fit TRBD1. Germline V gives CDR1 KGHDR, CDR2 SFDVKD. Trimming cost V 5 bases and J 3 bases; bases outside gene matches: 11. The CDR3 spans 17 residues. This CDR3 reads CATSAPGQDAANEKLFF. The CDR3 nucleotides are TGTGCCACCAGTGCTCCTGGACAGGATGCAGCTAATGAAAAACTGTTTTTT.

The chain links TRBV12-3 or TRBV12-4 to TRBJ2-3; 13 positions agree with TRBD2. J gave up 9 bases and V 7 bases, and 13 bases lay outside the gene matches. This CDR3 spans 16 amino acids. CDR3 bases: TGTGCCAGCAATACGACTAGCGGGGGGCTTACGGACACGCAGTATTTT. Translated, it gives CASNTTSGGLTDTQYF.

On this clonotype: A read error may account for a junction end that differs from germline. The genes are TRBV6-2 or TRBV6-3 and TRBJ2-4; D is unresolved. CDR1 MNHEY and CDR2 SVGEGT come from the germline V gene. The CDR3 extends over 13 amino acids. CDR3 loop: CAGSYDVQSIHYF. Written as DNA, the CDR3 is TGTGCCGGCAGTTACGATGTCCAAAGCATTCATTACTTC.

By share of the sample, this clonotype is medium-sized (0.01 to 0.1%). This chain joins TRBV6-2 or TRBV6-3 and TRBJ1-1, with D unclear. The V gene lost 5 bases and the J gene lost 3 bases, with 22 bases spanning the gap. Germline V gives CDR1 MNHEY, CDR2 SVGEGT. The CDR3 runs to 17 residues. The CDR3 loop is CASSPRAGFFGYTEAFF. The CDR3 DNA sequence: TGTGCCAGCAGTCCCCGAGCTGGGTTTTTTGGATACACTGAAGCTTTCTTT.

Points on this clonotype: Without the conserved terminal phenylalanine or tryptophan, this CDR3 likely stems from a read error. The V gene is TRBV7-9, the J gene TRBJ2-5, with TRBD1 matching 7 bases. CDR3 length equals 15 residues. Germline CDR1 reads SEHNR; CDR2 reads FQNEAQ (reference sequence). The ends lost 1 base at V and 1 base at J; junction bases unmatched: 3. CDR3 protein: CASSLVAGGQETQYL. The CDR3 DNA sequence: TGTGCCAGCAGCTTAGTGGCAGGGGGCCAAGAGACCCAGTACCTC.

For this clonotype: A junction end diverges from the germline sequence, so it may reflect a read error. The V gene is TRBV29-1, the J gene TRBJ2-1; D gene uncertain. The CDR3 totals 9 residues. Germline CDR1 and CDR2: SQVTM and ANQGSEA. CDR3 nucleotides: TGCAGCACTGGGAATGAGCGGTTCTTC. Protein product: CSTGNERFF.

This clonotype was observed a few times. At one boundary the junction diverges from the germline segment, which might be a read error. The genes are TRBV6-2 or TRBV6-3 and TRBJ2-2; D is possibly TRBD2 (5 bases). CDR1 and CDR2 from the germline V gene are MNHEY and SVGEGT. CDR3 length: 14 amino acids. The CDR3, as DNA: TGTGCCAGCAGTTGCTCGCAGGTTTCCGGGGAGCTGTGTTTT. It codes for CASSCSQVSGELCF.